This TCR beta chain was sequenced in a study of control samples from healthy donors and cancer patients. Here immunoSEQ multiplex PCR was the method, and the copy in TCRdb shows in-frame clones only, minus some. The repertoire includes 110,000 or so clones, around nine tenths of them detected once, and 9.5% to 13% sits in the top ten. The CDR3 is 13 residues long. Deletions cut 2 bases from V and 3 bases from J, with 5 bases between. Germline CDR1 MNHNY, CDR2 SVGAGI (reference sequence). Sequenced: blood. This rearrangement joins TRBV6-6 to TRBJ2-1; D gene unclear. This receptor was taken from a man aged 25 to 40 in good health. CDR3 in DNA: TGTGCCAGCAGTTACACGGACTACAATGAGCAGTTCTTC. Encoded protein: CASSYTDYNEQFF.